What follows describes a single T cell receptor (beta chain). This CDR3 is built from 17 residues. J gave up 0 bases and V 0 bases, and 3 bases lay outside the gene matches. CDR1 and CDR2 (germline): SGHRS, YFSETQ. This specimen belongs to a study of OX40 agonist ivuxolimab in advanced cancers. Sequencing was performed with immunoSEQ multiplex PCR; in TCRdb, only in-frame clones are kept and a portion is missing. The sample has over 75,000 clones, over 80% seen once; the top ten hold 0.43%. This clonotype originated in an adult with an advanced solid tumor such as melanoma, head and neck, liver or kidney cancer. This rearrangement joins TRBV5-1 to TRBJ2-3; 11 positions match TRBD2. This sample comprised CD4+ or CD8+ T cells sorted from blood, obtained in a trial of the OX40 agonist ivuxolimab. CDR3 coding DNA: TGCGCCAGCAGCTTGGGCGTAGCGGGAGGGAGCACAGATACGCAGTATTTT. Residues: CASSLGVAGGSTDTQYF.